The clone carrying this T cell receptor (beta chain) turned up a few times. As yet, its antigen is unknown. In TCRdb, the 5' RACE reads were re-called with MiXCR into one record per CDR3 protein. This sample has fewer than 65,000 distinct CDR3 sequences, with 25% to 30% found just once. Whole-study results and caveats: Tumor memory CD4+ T cell TCR gene usage clustered with blood and lymph node memory CD4+ cells and lymph node naive CD4+ cells.

Naive CD4+ T cells were purified with Tregs depleted by CD25. This CDR3 has 15 residues. V shed 4 bases and J shed 4 bases, with 15 bases lying between them. Germline CDR1 is SGHRS and CDR2 is YFSETQ. The chain recombines TRBV5-1 with TRBJ2-1; either TRBD1 or TRBD2 may fit D (6 bases each). What was sequenced was tumor-infiltrating naive CD4+ T cells sorted from the breast tumor. Specified subset: naive CD4+ T cells, CD4+CD45RA+CD25-. The sequence derives from a female donor with breast cancer. As DNA, the CDR3 is TGCGCCAGCAGCCATCCCCGGGGGCAGTACAATGAGCAGTTCTTC. Amino acid sequence: CASSHPRGQYNEQFF.